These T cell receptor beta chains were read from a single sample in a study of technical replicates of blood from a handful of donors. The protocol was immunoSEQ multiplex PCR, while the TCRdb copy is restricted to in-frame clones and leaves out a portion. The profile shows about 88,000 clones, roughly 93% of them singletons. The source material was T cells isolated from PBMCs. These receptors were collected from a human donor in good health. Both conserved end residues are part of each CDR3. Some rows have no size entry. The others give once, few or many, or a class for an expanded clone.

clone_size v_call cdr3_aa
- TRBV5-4 CASSLPGLASGIQYF
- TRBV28 CASSSLQGDGANVLTF
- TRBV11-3 CASSLGSRDYGYTF
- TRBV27 CASSARDRGGEQYF
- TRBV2 CASRPQGETQYF
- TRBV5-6 CASSMWAYSGNTIYF
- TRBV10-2 CASRTGGSEAFF
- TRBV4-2 CASSQDFWLAPGDTQYF
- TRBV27 CASSFGPPLAGVPHEQYF
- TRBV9 CASSVGGQTPQHF
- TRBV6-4 CASSVQGLVKDTQYF
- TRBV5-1 CASGGTGGSSLYGYTF
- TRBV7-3 CASSPRDTSYEQYF
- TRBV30 CAWSPGTGVSTDTQYF
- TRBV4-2 CASSQRDSGGATDTQYF
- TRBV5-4 CASRPGGWGSYEQYF
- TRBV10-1 CASSGRGRNEKLFF
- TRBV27 CASSSLGTRSSYEQYF
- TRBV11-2 CASSLDLTWALF
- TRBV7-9 CASSLGGLADNEQFF
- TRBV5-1 CASSSNGQADYGYTF
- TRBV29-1 CSVPGLSYEQYF
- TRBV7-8 CASSLSRVFVGTSGDVVEQYF
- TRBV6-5 CASSYPRAGKTVAFF
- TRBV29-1 CSVRDRGGGNTIYF
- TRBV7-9 CASSLVGWNSVTGELFF
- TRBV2 CASSEFASGGVGETQYF
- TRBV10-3 CAISATSGVSNTGELFF
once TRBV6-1 CASSVTNQGLRTGELFF
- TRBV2 CASSGGLANEKLFF
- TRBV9 CASSHGSEGSYEQYF
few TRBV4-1 CASSHGRTGSNQPQHF
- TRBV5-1 CASSSGPGGAALGNTIYF
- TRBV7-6 CASSLRRTAHEQFF
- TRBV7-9 CASSSGASGRGDTQYF
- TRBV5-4 CASSLNRGAGELFF
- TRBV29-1 CSQYTGTSETQYF
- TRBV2 CASSQESIQAQYF
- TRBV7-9 CASSYRTSGRLFF
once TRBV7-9 CASSPGGSLAYNYGYTF
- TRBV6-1 CASSEAGAAGNTIYF
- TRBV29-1 CSVEPGLGQPQHF
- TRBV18 CASSPGRTGLHGYTF
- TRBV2 CASSEWTGGELGYTF
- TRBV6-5 CASSYNRQGLYF
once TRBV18 CASSLIRDEQFF
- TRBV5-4 CASSLAGQSSYNEQFF
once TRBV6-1 CASRAAGTSGQQFF
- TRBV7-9 CASSSLGQLPFNEQFF
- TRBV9 CASSRQRTRGGSSTGELFF
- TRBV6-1 CASSVYGGANEQFF
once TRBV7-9 CASSLVFGDSSGNTIYF
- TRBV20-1 CSGRQSYGYTF
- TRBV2 CASSPRGSEAFF